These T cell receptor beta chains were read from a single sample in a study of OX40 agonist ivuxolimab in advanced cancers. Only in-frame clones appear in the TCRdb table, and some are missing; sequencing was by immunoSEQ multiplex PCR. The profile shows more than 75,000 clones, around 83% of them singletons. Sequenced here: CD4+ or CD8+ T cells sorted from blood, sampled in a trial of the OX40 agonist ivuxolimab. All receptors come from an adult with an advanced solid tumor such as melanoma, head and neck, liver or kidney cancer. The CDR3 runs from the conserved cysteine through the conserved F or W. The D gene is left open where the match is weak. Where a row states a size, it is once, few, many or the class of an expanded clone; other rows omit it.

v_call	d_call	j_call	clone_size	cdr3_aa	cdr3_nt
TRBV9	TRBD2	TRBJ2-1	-	CASSVEAWGLAGFEQFF	TGTGCCAGCAGCGTAGAAGCGTGGGGACTAGCGGGATTTGAGCAGTTCTTC
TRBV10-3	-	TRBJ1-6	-	CAISAGSSYNSPLHF	TGTGCCATCAGTGCAGGGAGCTCCTATAATTCACCCCTCCACTTT
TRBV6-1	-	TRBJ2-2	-	CASSRVNTGELFF	TGTGCCAGCAGCAGGGTGAACACCGGGGAGCTGTTTTTT
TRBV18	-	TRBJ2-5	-	CASSEGPGRETQYF	TGTGCCAGCTCAGAGGGCCCCGGCAGGGAGACCCAGTACTTC
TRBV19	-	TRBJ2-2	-	CASSTGRRNTGELFF	TGTGCCAGTAGCACGGGACGGAGGAACACCGGGGAGCTGTTTTTT
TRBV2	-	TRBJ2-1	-	CASREGLSLREQFF	TGTGCCAGCAGGGAGGGACTTTCCCTTCGGGAGCAGTTCTTC
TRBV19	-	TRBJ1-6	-	CASSIQLQDSPLHF	TGTGCCAGTAGTATTCAGCTTCAGGATTCACCCCTCCACTTT
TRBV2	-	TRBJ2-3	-	CASSDLSGAGGYF	TGTGCCAGCAGTGATCTTAGCGGAGCCGGGGGGTATTTT
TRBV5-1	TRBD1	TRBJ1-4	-	CASRAGTATNEKLFF	TGCGCCAGCAGAGCCGGGACAGCAACTAATGAAAAACTGTTTTTT
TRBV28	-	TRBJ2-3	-	CASGPGGGGTDTQYF	TGTGCCAGCGGCCCGGGAGGAGGGGGGACAGATACGCAGTATTTT
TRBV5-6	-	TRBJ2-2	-	CASSIQGRFTGELFF	TGTGCCAGCAGCATACAGGGACGGTTCACCGGGGAGCTGTTTTTT
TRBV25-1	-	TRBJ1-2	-	CASSEVGRTVGYTF	TGTGCCAGCAGTGAAGTTGGGAGGACAGTTGGCTACACCTTC
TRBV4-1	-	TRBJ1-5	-	CASSQEAPRGAWQPQHF	TGCGCCAGCAGCCAAGAAGCTCCAAGGGGAGCCTGGCAGCCCCAGCATTTT
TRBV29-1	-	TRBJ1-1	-	CSVSRVLNTEAFF	TGCAGCGTTTCCCGGGTCCTGAACACTGAAGCTTTCTTT
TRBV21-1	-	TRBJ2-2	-	CASSNCRERATGELFF	TGTGCCAGCAGCAATTGTCGGGAGAGGGCCACCGGGGAGCTGTTTTTT
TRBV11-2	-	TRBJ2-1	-	CASSLGGYNEQFF	TGTGCCAGCAGCCTGGGGGGATACAATGAGCAGTTCTTC
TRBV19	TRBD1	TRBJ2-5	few	CASSMSGGETQYF	TGTGCCAGTAGTATGTCAGGGGGTGAGACCCAGTACTTC
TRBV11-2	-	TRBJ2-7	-	CASSYLGTYEQYF	TGTGCCAGCAGCTATCTGGGGACCTACGAGCAGTACTTC
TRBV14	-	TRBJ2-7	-	CASSQSSVSFSYEQYF	TGTGCCAGCAGCCAATCATCTGTTTCGTTCTCCTACGAGCAGTACTTC
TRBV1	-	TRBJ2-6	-	CTSRRTCAQSRANVLTF	TGCACCAGCAGGAGAACTTGTGCACAAAGTCGGGCCAACGTCCTGACTTTC
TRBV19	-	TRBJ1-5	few	CASSISATPQHF	TGTGCCAGTAGTATTAGTGCTACGCCCCAGCATTTT
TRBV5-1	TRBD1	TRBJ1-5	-	CASSLQGIGQPQHF	TGCGCCAGCAGCCTACAGGGGATCGGTCAGCCCCAGCATTTT
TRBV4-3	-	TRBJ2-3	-	CASSQVGSDTQYF	TGCGCCAGCAGCCAAGTAGGGTCAGATACGCAGTATTTT
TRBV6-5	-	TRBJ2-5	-	CASTALGGPGETQYF	TGTGCCAGCACCGCACTAGGGGGGCCGGGAGAGACCCAGTACTTC
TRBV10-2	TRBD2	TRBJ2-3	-	CASSVERGGSDTQYF	TGCGCCAGCAGTGTAGAGCGGGGGGGCTCAGATACGCAGTATTTT
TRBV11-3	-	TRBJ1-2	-	CASSPQGFYGYTF	TGTGCCAGCAGCCCCCAGGGGTTCTATGGCTACACCTTC
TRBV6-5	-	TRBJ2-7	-	CASSYLSGFSYEQYF	TGTGCCAGCAGTTATTTATCGGGCTTCTCCTACGAGCAGTACTTC
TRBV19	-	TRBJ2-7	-	CASSIDQGYEQYF	TGTGCCAGTAGTATAGATCAGGGGTACGAGCAGTACTTC
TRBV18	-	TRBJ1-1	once	CASSPPRGGVTEAFF	TGTGCCAGCTCACCCCCGAGAGGGGGAGTCACTGAAGCTTTCTTT
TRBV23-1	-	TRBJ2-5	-	CASSQRYADQETQYF	TGCGCCAGCAGTCAACGGTATGCCGACCAAGAGACCCAGTACTTC
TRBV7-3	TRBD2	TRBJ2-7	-	CASSLEGLAVYEQYF	TGTGCCAGCAGCTTAGAGGGACTAGCGGTTTACGAGCAGTACTTC
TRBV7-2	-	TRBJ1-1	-	CASSLGANTEAFF	TGTGCCAGCAGCTTAGGGGCGAACACTGAAGCTTTCTTT
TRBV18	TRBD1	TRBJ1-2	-	CASSPSAGTGSVYYGYTF	TGTGCCAGCTCACCCTCAGCCGGGACAGGGTCGGTTTACTATGGCTACACCTTC
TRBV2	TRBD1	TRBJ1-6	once	CASSLQGARDSPLHF	TGTGCCAGCAGTCTACAGGGGGCTCGGGATTCACCCCTCCACTTT
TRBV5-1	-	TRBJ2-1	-	CASSLEGTSRPFGQFF	TGCGCCAGCAGCTTGGAGGGTACTAGCCGCCCCTTTGGGCAGTTCTTC
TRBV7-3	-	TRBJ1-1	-	CASSLWGGNTEAFF	TGTGCCAGCAGCCTCTGGGGGGGCAACACTGAAGCTTTCTTT
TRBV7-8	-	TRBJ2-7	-	CASSSHPSPQNYEQYF	TGTGCCAGCAGCTCCCACCCAAGCCCCCAGAACTACGAGCAGTACTTC
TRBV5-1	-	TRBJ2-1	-	CASSLGTEPNEQFF	TGCGCCAGCAGCTTGGGTACGGAACCGAATGAGCAGTTCTTC
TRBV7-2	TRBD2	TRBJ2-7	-	CASSFSRDSGRASNEQYF	TGTGCCAGCAGCTTTTCTCGTGATAGCGGGAGGGCGTCAAACGAGCAGTACTTC
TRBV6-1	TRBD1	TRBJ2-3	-	CASRGTVQAKDTQYF	TGTGCCAGCAGGGGGACAGTCCAAGCTAAAGATACGCAGTATTTT
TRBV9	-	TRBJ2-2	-	CASSPRGTVNTGELFF	TGTGCCAGCAGCCCCCGGGGGACAGTAAACACCGGGGAGCTGTTTTTT
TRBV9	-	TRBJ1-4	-	CASSVAVSNEKLFF	TGTGCCAGCAGCGTGGCGGTTTCTAATGAAAAACTGTTTTTT
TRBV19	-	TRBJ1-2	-	CASTETRTGYTF	TGTGCCAGTACTGAGACAAGGACCGGCTACACCTTC
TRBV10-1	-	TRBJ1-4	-	CASSESREGEKLFF	TGCGCCAGCAGTGAATCCAGGGAAGGTGAAAAACTGTTTTTT
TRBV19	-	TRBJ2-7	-	CASSIEPSYEQYF	TGTGCCAGTAGTATAGAACCGTCTTACGAGCAGTACTTC
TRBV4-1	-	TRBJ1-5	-	CASSRPQGNSNQPQHF	TGCGCCAGCAGCCGCCCACAGGGTAATAGCAATCAGCCCCAGCATTTT
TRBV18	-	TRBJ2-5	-	CASSRDQETQYF	TGTGCCAGCTCACGGGATCAAGAGACCCAGTACTTC
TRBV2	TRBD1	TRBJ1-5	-	CASSATGDSNQPQHF	TGTGCCAGCAGTGCAACAGGGGATAGCAATCAGCCCCAGCATTTT
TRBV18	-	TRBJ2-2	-	CASSPRGFTGSSPGELFF	TGTGCCAGCTCACCACGCGGATTCACAGGGTCTAGCCCCGGGGAGCTGTTTTTT
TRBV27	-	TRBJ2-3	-	CASSSVALSTDTQYF	TGTGCCAGCAGTTCAGTGGCTCTTAGCACAGATACGCAGTATTTT
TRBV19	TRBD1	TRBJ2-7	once	CASSPRGQGYEQYF	TGTGCCAGTAGTCCCAGAGGACAGGGGTACGAGCAGTACTTC
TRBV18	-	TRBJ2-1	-	CASSPSGDEQFF	TGTGCCAGCTCACCCTCTGGGGATGAGCAGTTCTTC
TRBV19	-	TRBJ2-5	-	CASSIEGGAGETQYF	TGTGCCAGTAGTATAGAAGGAGGAGCGGGAGAGACCCAGTACTTC
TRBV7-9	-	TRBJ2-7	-	CASSHDPTYEQYF	TGTGCCAGCAGTCATGATCCCACCTACGAGCAGTACTTC
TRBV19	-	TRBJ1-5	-	CASRTLAQPQHF	TGTGCCAGTAGAACCCTGGCACAGCCCCAGCATTTT
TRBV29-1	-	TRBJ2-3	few	CSARTNTQYF	TGCAGCGCCAGAACCAATACGCAGTATTTT